The next 32 T cell receptor beta chains were all read from a single sample in a study of a mutant IDH1 vaccine in newly diagnosed glioma. These receptors lack a known antigen. The time point: week 23, last vaccination. It was 300 ug of mutant IDH1 20-mer peptide that made up each vaccine dose, given with topical imiquimod. Sequencing was performed with immunoSEQ multiplex PCR; in TCRdb, only in-frame clones are kept and a portion is missing. In the table there are under 70,000 clones, about 87% of which are singletons. The sample was PBMCs, taken from a glioma patient whose treatment included an IDH1 peptide vaccine. These receptors all stem from a young man with glioma.

The chain couples TRBV7-6 to TRBJ2-5; 11 bases match TRBD1. This CDR3 contains 14 residues. Germline CDR1 reads SGHVS; CDR2 reads FNYEAQ. J was trimmed by 5 bases and V by 5 bases; bases with no gene match: 4. The CDR3 DNA sequence: TGTGCCAGCAGCCCGGGACAGGGGGGGGAGACCCAGTACTTC. Encoded protein: CASSPGQGGETQYF.

This clone was seen once. The DNA for the CDR3 is TGTGCCAGCTCACCACCGGTTAACACCGGGGAGCTGTTTTTT. Translating gives CASSPPVNTGELFF. The rearrangement links TRBV18 to TRBJ2-2; no clear D. The CDR3 is made up of 14 amino acids. The ends were cut back, 0 bases at V and 2 bases at J, with 4 bases in the middle. CDR1 and CDR2 from the germline V gene are KGHSH and LQKENI.

This clone was detected only once. The chain combines TRBV6-5 with TRBJ1-5, with D perhaps matching TRBD1 (6 bases). Germline CDR1 reads MNHEY; CDR2 reads SVGAGI. V lost 5 bases, J lost 2 bases, and 13 bases lay in between. The length of the CDR3 is 15 residues. The chain's CDR3 is CASSPRGRGNQPQHF. The CDR3 bases are TGTGCCAGCAGTCCCAGGGGCAGGGGCAATCAGCCCCAGCATTTT.

Only a few counts were recorded for this clone. The chain has TRBV6-5 and TRBJ1-4; tentative D call: TRBD1 (5 bases). The CDR3 is 12 residues long. The V gene lost 5 bases and the J gene lost 14 bases, with 15 bases spanning the gap. CDR1 and CDR2 from the germline V gene are MNHEY and SVGAGI. This CDR3 reads CASSPGHRILFF. DNA for the CDR3: TGTGCCAGCAGTCCGGGGCACCGTATCCTGTTTTTT.

This clone was detected once. This sequence joins TRBV9 and TRBJ1-1; a possible D gene is TRBD1 (5 bases). This CDR3 has 15 amino acids. Germline V gene data show CDR1 as SGDLS and CDR2 as YYNGEE. V gave up 6 bases and J gave up 1 base, with 16 bases separating them. This CDR3 is CASTSGPGQNTEAFF. In nucleotides, the CDR3 is TGTGCCAGCACCTCGGGGCCGGGCCAGAACACTGAAGCTTTCTTT.

The chain uses TRBV7-2 and TRBJ1-5; 9 nucleotides line up with TRBD1. V gave up 5 bases and J gave up 6 bases; unmatched junction bases: 8. Germline CDR1 reads SGHTA; CDR2 reads FQGNSA. This CDR3 comprises 15 residues. The CDR3 region is CASSERQGQGQPQHF. The CDR3 nucleotides read TGTGCCAGCAGCGAACGACAGGGACAGGGTCAGCCCCAGCATTTT.

The chain employs TRBV7-9 and TRBJ1-1; 8 bases map to TRBD1. The CDR3 length is 15 residues. With 1 base clipped from V and 3 bases from J, the junction kept 4 bases outside the gene matches. Germline V gene data show CDR1 as SEHNR and CDR2 as FQNEAQ (reference sequence). This CDR3 is CASSLGTGSDTEAFF. The CDR3 bases are TGTGCCAGCAGCTTAGGGACAGGGTCGGACACTGAAGCTTTCTTT.

This sequence joins TRBV7-2 and TRBJ2-7, with 8 bases lining up with TRBD2. This CDR3 region has 17 residues. Unmatched junction bases numbered 12, after V lost 4 bases and J lost 1 base. Germline CDR1 SGHTA, CDR2 FQGNSA. CDR3 DNA sequence: TGTGCCAGCAGCTCCACCCCCGGGGGCGGGAGGTCCTACGAGCAGTACTTC. Translation: CASSSTPGGGRSYEQYF.

The V and J genes are TRBV5-5 and TRBJ1-6, with D unresolved. Trimming took off 6 bases at V and 7 bases at J, with 23 bases between the two ends. Germline V lookup: CDR1 SGHKS, CDR2 YYEKEE (reference sequence). The CDR3 covers 17 residues. DNA of the CDR3: TGTGCCAGCACCCACCAAAGCCTCACTCTCGGGAATTCACCCCTCCACTTT. It encodes CASTHQSLTLGNSPLHF.

The V and J genes are TRBV10-3 and TRBJ1-1; a weak D match, TRBD1 (6 bases). The germline CDR1 and CDR2 sequences are ENHRY and SYGVKD. The CDR3 is 13 residues long. V was pared by 6 bases and J by 1 base, with 9 bases between. CDR3 in DNA: TGTGCCATCAGGAGGGGGGCGAACACTGAAGCTTTCTTT. Translated: CAIRRGANTEAFF.

The J gene is TRBJ2-3, the V gene TRBV29-1, with D unclear. The germline V and J ends were trimmed by 0 bases and 7 bases, with 8 bases remaining between them. This CDR3 has 12 amino acids. The V gene's germline CDR1 is SQVTM and CDR2 ANQGSEA. This CDR3 reads CSVEDNRNTQYF. The CDR3 bases are TGCAGCGTTGAAGATAACAGAAATACGCAGTATTTT.

CDR3 sequence: CASSVNPGAEEQFF. The CDR3 DNA reads as TGTGCCAGCAGCGTGAATCCAGGGGCAGAGGAGCAGTTCTTC. This chain joins TRBV9 and TRBJ2-1; tentatively, D is TRBD1 (6 bases). Germline CDR1 is SGDLS and CDR2 is YYNGEE. The CDR3 runs 14 residues. With 2 bases removed from V and 10 bases from J, the gap between germline ends came to 16 bases. The complete variable domain, with remaining parts taken from reference TRBV9 and TRBJ2-1, reads DSGVTQTPKHLITATGQRVTLRCSPRSGDLSVYWYQQSLDQGLQFLIQYYNGEERAKGNILERFSAQQFPDLHSELNLSSLELGDSALYFCASSVNPGAEEQFFGPGTRLTVL.

The V gene is TRBV15, the J gene TRBJ1-5; no clear D. V lost 0 bases to trimming and J lost 5 bases, with 11 bases between them. Germline values: CDR1 LNHNV, CDR2 YYDKDF (reference sequence). The CDR3 covers 15 residues. CDR3 protein: CATSREGSPYQPQHF. Here the CDR3 DNA reads TGTGCCACCAGCAGAGAGGGTAGTCCCTATCAGCCCCAGCATTTT.

V gene TRBV30 combines with J gene TRBJ2-4, with D possibly TRBD1 on 5 matching bases. Germline CDR1 GTSNPN, CDR2 SVGIG (reference sequence). The germline V and J ends were trimmed by 0 bases and 6 bases, with 12 bases remaining between them. The CDR3 extends over 14 amino acids. The CDR3 sequence: CAWSVLGRANIQYF. For the CDR3, the DNA is TGTGCCTGGAGTGTACTCGGCAGGGCAAACATTCAGTACTTC.

The chain employs TRBV19 and TRBJ1-2; D gene unclear. This CDR3 region has 15 residues. CDR1 and CDR2 from the germline V gene are LNHDA and SQIVND (reference sequence). The V and J ends lost 2 bases and 2 bases respectively, with 12 bases between them. Here the CDR3 reads CASSISFRLNYGYTF. The CDR3 DNA sequence: TGTGCCAGTAGTATATCATTTCGGCTCAACTATGGCTACACCTTC.

The chain uses TRBV27 and TRBJ1-2; D is ambiguous. Looked up from germline, CDR1 is MNHEY and CDR2 is SMNVEV (reference sequence). This CDR3 is built from 13 residues. The V end was cut by 5 bases, the J end by 3 bases, with 10 bases between. CDR3 amino acids: CASSHDGYYGYTF. Written as DNA, the CDR3 is TGTGCCAGCAGTCATGACGGATACTATGGCTACACCTTC.

This rearrangement joins TRBV7-2 to TRBJ2-3; D is unresolved. The CDR3 length is 18 residues. CDR1 and CDR2 from the germline V gene are SGHTA and FQGNSA. Trimming left V 0 bases short and J 1 base short, with 17 bases between. CDR3 residues: CASSLAVGRGERTDTQYF. The CDR3 bases are TGTGCCAGCAGCTTAGCGGTAGGGCGCGGAGAACGCACAGATACGCAGTATTTT.

This clone was picked up a small number of times. The V call is TRBV5-1, the J call TRBJ1-2, with D perhaps TRBD1 (5 bases). The ends were cut back, 0 bases at V and 4 bases at J, with 19 bases in the middle. The CDR3 spans 17 residues. Germline assignment: CDR1 SGHRS and CDR2 YFSETQ. The CDR3 here is CASSLVGLGQDSYGYTF. The CDR3 DNA reads as TGCGCCAGCAGCTTGGTAGGATTGGGGCAAGACTCCTATGGCTACACCTTC.

J is TRBJ1-1 and V is TRBV30; tentative D call: TRBD1 (6 bases). There are 18 residues in the CDR3. The germline gives CDR1 GTSNPN, CDR2 SVGIG (reference sequence). Trimming took 1 base from V and 7 from J, leaving 28 bases between them. The CDR3 protein is CAWSDSPARDIPWGEAFF. The CDR3 DNA sequence: TGTGCCTGGAGTGATTCTCCCGCCCGGGACATTCCCTGGGGTGAAGCTTTCTTT.

The chain has TRBV11-3 and TRBJ2-3, with 11 bases aligning to TRBD1. The trim removed 1 base at V and 4 bases at J, leaving 1 base unmatched. Germline CDR1 reads SGHNT; CDR2 reads YENEEA. This CDR3 has 15 amino acids. The CDR3 DNA follows: TGTGCCAGCAGCTTAGGGACAGGGGGCTCAGATACGCAGTATTTT. Encoded protein: CASSLGTGGSDTQYF.

This clone has only one observation. The chain carries TRBV28 and TRBJ2-1; D might be TRBD2 (5 bases). The V gene lost 6 bases and the J gene lost 5 bases, with 17 bases spanning the gap. The CDR3 is made up of 15 amino acids. Per the germline V gene, CDR1 is MDHEN and CDR2 is SYDVKM. Here the CDR3 reads CASSLEGPRHNEQFF. The CDR3 DNA reads TGTGCCAGCAGCTTAGAGGGCCCCCGGCACAATGAGCAGTTCTTC.

The chain has TRBV7-2 and TRBJ2-7; D is ambiguous. There are 14 residues in the CDR3. CDR1 and CDR2 from the germline V gene are SGHTA and FQGNSA. Trimming stripped 1 base from V and 2 bases from J, with 9 bases between. The CDR3 DNA sequence: TGTGCCAGCAGCTTAGGGGCGCGTACCTACGAGCAGTACTTC. As protein: CASSLGARTYEQYF.

This clone was seen a single time. The chain has TRBV9 and TRBJ2-5, with 11 nucleotides matching TRBD1. Germline V gene lookup returns CDR1 SGDLS and CDR2 YYNGEE. V lost 3 bases, J lost 4 bases, and 11 bases stayed unmatched. CDR3 length equals 17 residues. The CDR3 sequence: CASSAGTGGGGGETQYF. Written as DNA, the CDR3 is TGTGCCAGCAGCGCAGGGACAGGGGGAGGGGGCGGAGAGACCCAGTACTTC. The entire variable domain, with the rest obtained from reference TRBV9 and TRBJ2-5, is as follows: DSGVTQTPKHLITATGQRVTLRCSPRSGDLSVYWYQQSLDQGLQFLIQYYNGEERAKGNILERFSAQQFPDLHSELNLSSLELGDSALYFCASSAGTGGGGGETQYFGPGTRLLVL.

This sequence joins TRBV10-2 and TRBJ1-2; D not resolved. Germline V gene data show CDR1 as WSHSY and CDR2 as SAAADI. The CDR3 consists of 13 residues. Deletions cut 3 bases from V and 6 bases from J, with 11 bases between. CDR3 nucleotides: TGCGCCAGCAGTGAAGGTCGGACGGATGGCTACACCTTC. Protein sequence: CASSEGRTDGYTF.

CDR3 nucleotides: TGTGCCACCCAGGTCGAACTTGGGGCACCCCTCCACTTT. Amino acids: CATQVELGAPLHF. This chain joins TRBV6-4 and TRBJ1-6; D uncertain. Germline CDR1 and CDR2: MRHNA and SNTAGT. The CDR3 totals 13 residues. Deletions cut 10 bases from V and 11 bases from J, with 18 bases between.

The chain combines TRBV6-4 with TRBJ2-2, with a tentative D call TRBD2 (5 bases). V shed 4 bases and J shed 4 bases, with 7 bases lying between them. Per germline, CDR1 MRHNA and CDR2 SNTAGT. The CDR3 has 13 amino acids. The CDR3 sequence is CASSGGSTGELFF. The DNA of the CDR3 is TGTGCCAGCAGTGGAGGGAGCACCGGGGAGCTGTTTTTT.

V gene TRBV7-2 combines with J gene TRBJ2-7, with TRBD1 as a possible D gene (6 bases). The CDR3 consists of 16 residues. Germline V gene data show CDR1 as SGHTA and CDR2 as FQGNSA. Deletions cut 2 bases from V and 2 bases from J, with 16 bases between. CDR3 coding DNA: TGTGCCAGCAGCTTAACAGTCCCGACAGGCACCTACGAGCAGTACTTC. Translation gives CASSLTVPTGTYEQYF.

The V and J genes are TRBV28 and TRBJ2-2; 13 bases agree with TRBD2. The CDR3 spans 16 residues. J gave up 4 bases and V 5 bases, and 4 bases lay outside the gene matches. Germline V gives CDR1 MDHEN, CDR2 SYDVKM. The CDR3 DNA sequence: TGTGCCAGCAGTGACGGACTAGCGGGAGTCACCGGGGAGCTGTTTTTT. Protein product: CASSDGLAGVTGELFF. Together with reference TRBV28 and TRBJ2-2, the CDR3 gives the full variable domain: DVKVTQSSRYLVKRTGEKVFLECVQDMDHENMFWYRQDPGLGLRLIYFSYDVKMKEKGDIPEGYSVSREKKERFSLILESASTNQTSMYLCASSDGLAGVTGELFFGEGSRLTVL.

A single count supports this clone. The CDR3 coding sequence is TGTGCCAGCAGTTGGGGACTTGCAACTAATGAAAAACTGTTTTTT. Its translation is CASSWGLATNEKLFF. The chain employs TRBV28 and TRBJ1-4, with a tentative D call TRBD1 (5 bases). Looked up from germline, CDR1 is MDHEN and CDR2 is SYDVKM. The V and J ends lost 4 bases and 0 bases respectively, with 9 bases between them. CDR3 length: 15 amino acids.

The chain links TRBV5-1 to TRBJ1-1; D unclear. Deletions cut 6 bases from V and 1 base from J, with 7 bases between. Germline assignment: CDR1 SGHRS and CDR2 YFSETQ. The CDR3 runs to 12 residues. The CDR3 DNA reads TGCGCCAGCAAACGGACGAACACTGAAGCTTTCTTT. Encoded protein: CASKRTNTEAFF.

The chain is built from TRBV30 and TRBJ1-1; D call uncertain. Trimming removed 2 bases at V and 5 bases at J, with 9 bases between. This CDR3 has 12 residues. CDR1 and CDR2 from the germline V gene are GTSNPN and SVGIG (reference sequence). The CDR3 DNA reads as TGTGCCTGGAGTACCCTGGGGACTGAAGCTTTCTTT. Its translation: CAWSTLGTEAFF.

The chain recombines TRBV2 with TRBJ2-3; D is ambiguous. Trimming removed 6 bases at V and 2 bases at J, with 12 bases between. Germline CDR1 is SNHLY and CDR2 is FYNNEI. This CDR3 is 14 amino acids long. CDR3: CASSSLTDTDTQYF. The CDR3, as DNA: TGTGCCAGCAGCTCTCTTACCGACACAGATACGCAGTATTTT.